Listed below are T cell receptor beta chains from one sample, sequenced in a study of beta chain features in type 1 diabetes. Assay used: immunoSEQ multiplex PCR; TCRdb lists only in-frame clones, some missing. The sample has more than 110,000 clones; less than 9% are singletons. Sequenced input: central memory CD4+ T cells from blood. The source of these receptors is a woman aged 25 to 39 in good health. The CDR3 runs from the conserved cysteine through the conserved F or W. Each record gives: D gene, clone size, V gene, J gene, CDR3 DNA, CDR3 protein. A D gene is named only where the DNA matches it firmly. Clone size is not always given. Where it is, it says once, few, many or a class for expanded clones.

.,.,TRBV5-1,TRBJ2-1,TGCGCCAGCAGCTTGGGCGGGACGGCGGTCCATGAGCAGTTCTTC,CASSLGGTAVHEQFF
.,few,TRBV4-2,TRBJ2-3,TGTGCCAGCAGCCAAGATTTCGCGGGGACCAGCACAGATACGCAGTATTTT,CASSQDFAGTSTDTQYF
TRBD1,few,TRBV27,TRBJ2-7,TGTGCCAGCAGCCGCCGGGACAGTCCCTACGAGCAGTACTTC,CASSRRDSPYEQYF
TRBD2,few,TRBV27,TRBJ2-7,TGTGCCAGCTCCGGGACTAGGTTAACCTACGAGCAGTACTTC,CASSGTRLTYEQYF
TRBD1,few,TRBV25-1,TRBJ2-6,TGTGCCAGCAGTAAGGGACAGGGAACTGGGGCCAACGTCCTGACTTTC,CASSKGQGTGANVLTF
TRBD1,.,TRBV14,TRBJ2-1,TGTGCCAGCAGCCCCCCACTAGGGGGCTACTACAATGAGCAGTTCTTC,CASSPPLGGYYNEQFF
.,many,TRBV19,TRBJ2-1,TGTGCCAGTAGTATTGAGGCGGGATACCCCTACAATGAGCAGTTCTTC,CASSIEAGYPYNEQFF
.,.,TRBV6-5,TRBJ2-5,TGTGCCAGCAGTGGAGGTCCAGGGGCGGAGGAGACCCAGTACTTC,CASSGGPGAEETQYF
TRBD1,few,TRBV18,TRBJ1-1,TGTGCCAGCTCACCAGCCTTACAGGGGACTGAAGCTTTCTTT,CASSPALQGTEAFF
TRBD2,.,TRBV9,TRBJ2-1,TGTGCCAGCAGCGCCCTAGCGGGAGGATTAGTAAATGAGCAGTTCTTC,CASSALAGGLVNEQFF
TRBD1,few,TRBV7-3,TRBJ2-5,TGTGCCAGCAGCCTGGACAGGGAAAAGACCCAGTACTTC,CASSLDREKTQYF
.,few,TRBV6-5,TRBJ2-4,TGTGCCAGCACCGACAAACAGGGATCCAAAAACATTCAGTACTTC,CASTDKQGSKNIQYF
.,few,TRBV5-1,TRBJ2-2,TGCGCCAGCAGCTCACAGGGTTGGGAGCTGTTTTTT,CASSSQGWELFF
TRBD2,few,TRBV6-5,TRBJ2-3,TGTGCCAGCAGTTCTAGCGGGAGGTTCAGCACAGATACGCAGTATTTT,CASSSSGRFSTDTQYF
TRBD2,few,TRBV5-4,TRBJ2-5,TGTGCCAGCACCTCTTTCGGACGGGAGGGTGGCGAGACCCAGTACTTC,CASTSFGREGGETQYF
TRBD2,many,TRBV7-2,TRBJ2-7,TGTGCCAGCAGCACACTAGCGGGAGCCTACGAGCAGTACTTC,CASSTLAGAYEQYF
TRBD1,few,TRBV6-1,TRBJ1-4,TGTGCCAGCAGCGTAACAGGGGGCGACGAAAAACTGTTTTTT,CASSVTGGDEKLFF
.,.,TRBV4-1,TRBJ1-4,TGCGCCAGCAGCCCGCAAGGACCAGGGGCAGGTGAAAAACTGTTTTTT,CASSPQGPGAGEKLFF
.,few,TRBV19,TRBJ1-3,TGTGCCAGTACCGACAGAAGAAACACCATATATTTT,CASTDRRNTIYF
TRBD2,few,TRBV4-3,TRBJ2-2,TGCGCCAGCAGCCAAGATCCCCCCGGGAGGTCCTGGGATAGGGAGCTGTTTTTT,CASSQDPPGRSWDRELFF
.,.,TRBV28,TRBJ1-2,TGTGCCAGCAGTTTTGCGAGACCGACTATAGGGGGCTACACCTTC,CASSFARPTIGGYTF
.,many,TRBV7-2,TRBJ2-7,TGTGCCAGCAGCTTAGCTGTGAGCTCCTACGAGCAGTACTTC,CASSLAVSSYEQYF
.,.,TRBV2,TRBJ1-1,TGTGCCAGCCCTACTGGACAGAGGAACACTGAAGCTTTCTTT,CASPTGQRNTEAFF
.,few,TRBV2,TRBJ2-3,TGTGCCAGCAAGGAGACTATCCTCAGAGATACGCAGTATTTT,CASKETILRDTQYF
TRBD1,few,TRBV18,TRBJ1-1,TGTGCCAGCTCACCATATGAGACAGGGGGCACTGAAGCTTTCTTT,CASSPYETGGTEAFF
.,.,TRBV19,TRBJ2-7,TGTGCCAGTAGTAGCCAGGGGTTCAACGAGCAGTACTTC,CASSSQGFNEQYF
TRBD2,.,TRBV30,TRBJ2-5,TGTGCCTGGAGTGCGGGCGGGAGAAGAGTAGAGACCCAGTACTTC,CAWSAGGRRVETQYF
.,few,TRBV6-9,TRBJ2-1,TGTGCCGAGGTGGGGAGGAGCTCCTACAATGAGCAGTTCTTC,CAEVGRSSYNEQFF
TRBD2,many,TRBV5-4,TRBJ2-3,TGTGCCAGCAGCTTGGGTGGACTAGCGGGAGTTGCAGATACGCAGTATTTT,CASSLGGLAGVADTQYF
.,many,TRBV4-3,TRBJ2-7,TGCGCCAGCAGCCAATCTAGTCAGCACGAGCAGTACTTC,CASSQSSQHEQYF
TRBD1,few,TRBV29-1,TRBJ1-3,TGCAGCGTCCGGACAGGGGGCTCTGGAAACACCATATATTTT,CSVRTGGSGNTIYF
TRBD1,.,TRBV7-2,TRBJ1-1,TGTGCCGGAAGGCCGGGACAGGGATTCACTGAAGCTTTCTTT,CAGRPGQGFTEAFF
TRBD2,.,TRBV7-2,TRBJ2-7,TGTGCCAGCAGCTTAGAAGCGGGAGGGATGAGGGAGCAGTACTTC,CASSLEAGGMREQYF
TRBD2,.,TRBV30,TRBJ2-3,TGTGCCTGGAAGGACAGCTCGGGGACTAGCCCAGATACGCAGTATTTT,CAWKDSSGTSPDTQYF
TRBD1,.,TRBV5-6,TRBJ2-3,TGTGCCAGCAGCTGGGACAGGGGGGGCACAGATACGCAGTATTTT,CASSWDRGGTDTQYF
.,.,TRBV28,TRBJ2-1,TGTGCCAGCAGGACCTATGGTGCGGCCGCCTACAATGAGCAGTTCTTC,CASRTYGAAAYNEQFF
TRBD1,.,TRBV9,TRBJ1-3,TGTGCCAGCAGCGTCGGCCTGACAGGGAACTCTGGAAACACCATATATTTT,CASSVGLTGNSGNTIYF
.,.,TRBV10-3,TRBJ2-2,TGTGCCATGGCGGGACGGGGTAACACCGGGGAGCTGTTTTTT,CAMAGRGNTGELFF
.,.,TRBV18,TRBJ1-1,TGTGCCAGCTCACCAGGGGGCCGGAACACTGAAGCTTTCTTT,CASSPGGRNTEAFF
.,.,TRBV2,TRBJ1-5,TGTGCCAGCAGTGAAGTTAATAGCAATCAGCCCCAGCATTTT,CASSEVNSNQPQHF
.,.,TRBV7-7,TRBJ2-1,TGTGCTAGCAGCTTAGCCTCAGAGGACAATGAGCAGTTCTTC,CASSLASEDNEQFF
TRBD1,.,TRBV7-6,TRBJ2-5,TGTGCCAGCAGCTTAGGGACAGGAGGCGGGGAGACCCAGTACTTC,CASSLGTGGGETQYF
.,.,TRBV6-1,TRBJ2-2,TGTGCCAGCAGTCCATACGGGACCGGGGAGCTGTTTTTT,CASSPYGTGELFF